This T cell receptor beta chain emerged from a study of cytotoxic CD8 clonotypes in ibrutinib-treated CLL. On this clone itself: Its antigen is still unknown.

The CDR3 sequence is 11 residues long. Germline CDR1 is SGHNT and CDR2 is YENEEA. The V end was cut by 5 bases, the J end by 7 bases, with 9 bases between. The data were produced by immunoSEQ multiplex PCR, yet TCRdb's version contains in-frame clones alone and is incomplete. The sample has about 300,000 clones, roughly 67% seen once; the top ten hold roughly 6%. The study's findings and limits: The public clonotypes identified were infrequent and showed contraction or stability on treatment.

The rearrangement joins TRBV11-3 to TRBJ2-7, with D possibly TRBD2 on 5 matching bases. Here the sequenced sample was PBMCs, taken after 36 months of ibrutinib treatment. The source is a human donor with chronic lymphocytic leukemia. The CDR3 loop is CASSQSGEQYF. The CDR3 nucleotides read TGTGCCAGCAGCCAGTCGGGGGAGCAGTACTTC.